A selection of T cell receptor beta chains follows, all from one sample in a study of sequential checkpoint blockade in melanoma. Assay used: immunoSEQ multiplex PCR; TCRdb lists only in-frame clones, some missing. The sample holds tens of thousands of clones, 75% to 90% seen once. The sequenced sample was CD8+ T cells sorted from blood (inferred from file names), obtained from a patient given nivolumab and ipilimumab in sequence. Source of these receptors: a human donor with melanoma. CDR3s include the opening cysteine and the closing phenylalanine or tryptophan. The D gene is left open where the match is weak. Rows give clone size only sometimes, using once, few, many, or a class for an expanded clone.

J gene,D gene,V gene,clone size,CDR3 protein,CDR3 DNA
TRBJ1-4,-,TRBV10-3,few,CAISEGGYGEKLFF,TGTGCCATCAGTGAGGGGGGGTACGGTGAAAAACTGTTTTTT
TRBJ1-5,-,TRBV27,-,CASSLGGGGRQPQHF,TGTGCCAGCAGTTTAGGAGGGGGGGGTCGGCAGCCCCAGCATTTT
TRBJ1-1,-,TRBV30,-,CAWNEGNTEAFF,TGTGCCTGGAATGAGGGTAACACTGAAGCTTTCTTT
TRBJ2-5,-,TRBV7-6,-,CASSLTGSAQYF,TGTGCCAGCAGCTTAACAGGGAGTGCCCAGTACTTC
TRBJ2-7,-,TRBV28,-,CASTLAPGVIGYEQYF,TGTGCCAGCACTTTGGCCCCCGGGGTCATTGGGTACGAGCAGTACTTC
TRBJ2-4,-,TRBV5-1,few,CASSLAQGTKNIQYF,TGCGCCAGCAGCTTGGCTCAGGGAACCAAAAACATTCAGTACTTC
TRBJ2-2,-,TRBV4-3,-,CASSQDLEVPGELFF,TGCGCCAGCAGCCAAGATCTGGAGGTCCCCGGGGAGCTGTTTTTT
TRBJ2-3,-,TRBV7-9,few,CASSLEAPVASYLTDTQYF,TGTGCCAGCAGCTTAGAGGCCCCTGTGGCTAGCTACCTCACAGATACGCAGTATTTT
TRBJ2-1,TRBD2,TRBV10-3,-,CAISGTSGNNEQFF,TGTGCCATCAGTGGGACTAGCGGAAACAATGAGCAGTTCTTC
TRBJ2-7,-,TRBV4-3,-,CASSQYRVLYEQYF,TGCGCCAGCAGCCAATATCGGGTACTCTACGAGCAGTACTTC
TRBJ2-5,TRBD1,TRBV5-1,-,CASRPGGVETQYF,TGCGCCAGCAGACCAGGGGGCGTAGAGACCCAGTACTTC
TRBJ2-2,-,TRBV19,few,CASSISQGWTGELFF,TGTGCCAGTAGTATTAGTCAGGGCTGGACCGGGGAGCTGTTTTTT